This note documents a single T cell receptor (beta chain) sequence. Its target is not known. This specimen comes from a study of post-analysis software for immune sequencing data. Study-level points and caveats: TRBV5-6, TRBV5-1 and TRBV20-1 belonged to a set of five TRBV segments that were more frequent in patients than controls.

The TCR beta cDNA libraries contained unique molecular identifiers. MiXCR was run by TCRdb on the PCR reads, yielding one entry per CDR3 protein. The sample has a few hundred thousand distinct CDR3 sequences; 30% to 40% are singletons. The CDR3 is 16 amino acids. CDR1 is SGHDT and CDR2 is YYEEEE in the germline V gene. V was cut by 0 bases and J by 5 bases, with 17 bases left in between. Sequenced material: blood. This receptor was obtained from a girl aged 2-17 years with multiple sclerosis. The J gene is TRBJ2-5, the V gene TRBV5-6; TRBD1 or TRBD2 may be the D gene (5 bases each). Written as DNA, the CDR3 is TGTGCCAGCAGCTTGGGTTTGGGGGATCCCCAGGAGACCCAGTACTTC. As protein: CASSLGLGDPQETQYF.